This is a list of T cell receptor beta chains from one sample in a study of OX40 agonist ivuxolimab in advanced cancers. Clones were sequenced by immunoSEQ multiplex PCR, and TCRdb holds only the in-frame ones, with some missing. The sample consists of over 25,000 clones, 65% to 75% of them appearing once. Sequenced here: CD4+ or CD8+ T cells sorted from blood, sampled in a trial of the OX40 agonist ivuxolimab. The receptors shown here come from an adult with an advanced solid tumor such as melanoma, head and neck, liver or kidney cancer. Both conserved end residues are part of each CDR3. D genes are given only for firm matches. Clone size is stated in some rows and not others, as once, few, many or a class when expanded.

V gene	clone size	CDR3 length	J gene	D gene	CDR3 protein	CDR3 DNA
TRBV5-1	-	15	TRBJ2-1	TRBD2	CASSLEGSGGARQFF	TGCGCCAGCAGCTTGGAAGGTAGCGGGGGGGCTCGGCAGTTCTTC
TRBV9	-	17	TRBJ2-2	TRBD2	CASSVRSGGTNTGELFF	TGTGCCAGCAGCGTACGAAGCGGGGGGACGAACACCGGGGAGCTGTTTTTT
TRBV11-2	-	14	TRBJ2-5	-	CASSRTHRVETQYF	TGTGCCAGCAGCCGAACCCACAGGGTGGAGACCCAGTACTTC
TRBV5-6	-	14	TRBJ2-7	TRBD1	CASSGRTGLYEQYF	TGTGCCAGCAGCGGAAGGACAGGGCTCTACGAGCAGTACTTC
TRBV11-2	-	13	TRBJ1-2	-	CASSLSTDYGYTF	TGTGCCAGCAGCTTATCCACGGACTATGGCTACACCTTC
TRBV5-1	-	15	TRBJ1-1	-	CASSLLWGVNTEAFF	TGCGCCAGCAGCTTGCTTTGGGGTGTGAACACTGAAGCTTTCTTT
TRBV7-9	-	16	TRBJ2-6	-	CASSLVGGSGANVLTF	TGTGCCAGCAGCTTAGTGGGCGGCTCTGGGGCCAACGTCCTGACTTTC
TRBV18	-	15	TRBJ2-3	-	CASSLTGASTDTQYF	TGTGCCAGCTCACTGACAGGAGCTAGCACAGATACGCAGTATTTT
TRBV5-4	-	17	TRBJ1-2	TRBD1	CASSLDGQGAGNYGYTF	TGTGCCAGCAGCTTGGATGGACAGGGGGCGGGTAACTATGGCTACACCTTC
TRBV19	-	16	TRBJ1-5	-	CASSNRMDSSNQPQHF	TGTGCCAGTAGTAATCGAATGGACAGTAGCAATCAGCCCCAGCATTTT
TRBV5-1	-	13	TRBJ2-5	-	CASSLIPGQTQYF	TGCGCCAGCAGCTTGATCCCAGGGCAGACCCAGTACTTC
TRBV9	-	14	TRBJ2-5	TRBD1	CASSPAGTEETQYF	TGTGCCAGCAGCCCCGCCGGGACAGAAGAGACCCAGTACTTC
TRBV7-9	-	15	TRBJ1-2	-	CASSAPGREVYGYTF	TGTGCCAGCAGCGCCCCGGGACGGGAAGTTTATGGCTACACCTTC
TRBV6-5	once	13	TRBJ1-1	-	CASSYREDTEAFF	TGTGCCAGCAGTTACAGGGAGGACACTGAAGCTTTCTTT
TRBV5-1	-	16	TRBJ2-2	-	CASSPGLVANTGELFF	TGCGCCAGCAGCCCGGGACTGGTTGCGAACACCGGGGAGCTGTTTTTT
TRBV5-4	-	14	TRBJ1-2	TRBD1	CASSLAPGGDGYTF	TGTGCCAGCAGCTTGGCACCAGGGGGCGATGGCTACACCTTC
TRBV28	-	15	TRBJ1-6	-	CASRPGRSYNSPLHF	TGTGCCAGCAGGCCGGGTCGCTCCTATAATTCACCCCTCCACTTT
TRBV10-2	-	13	TRBJ2-1	-	CASSESKGNEQFF	TGCGCCAGCAGTGAGTCTAAGGGTAATGAGCAGTTCTTC
TRBV27	-	12	TRBJ2-7	-	CASWDDNHEQYF	TGTGCCAGCTGGGACGACAACCACGAGCAGTACTTC
TRBV5-1	once	16	TRBJ1-2	TRBD1	CASRPTGTGGLSGYTF	TGCGCCAGCAGACCTACCGGGACAGGGGGCCTAAGTGGCTACACCTTC
TRBV9	-	11	TRBJ2-2	-	CASTNTGELFF	TGTGCCAGCACCAACACCGGGGAGCTGTTTTTT
TRBV4-1	-	19	TRBJ2-1	TRBD2	CASSQGPGRSGGLYNEQFF	TGCGCCAGCAGCCAAGGGCCGGGGAGAAGCGGGGGCTTATACAATGAGCAGTTCTTC
TRBV6-1	-	15	TRBJ1-2	TRBD1	CASSEWTGPNYGYTF	TGTGCCAGCAGTGAATGGACAGGGCCCAACTATGGCTACACCTTC
TRBV6-5	-	14	TRBJ2-5	-	CASSYFTAVETQYF	TGTGCCAGCAGTTATTTCACGGCGGTGGAGACCCAGTACTTC
TRBV28	-	14	TRBJ1-1	-	CASSLSFRAEEAFF	TGTGCCAGCAGTTTATCGTTTAGGGCAGAGGAAGCTTTCTTT
TRBV5-4	-	14	TRBJ1-6	-	CASSSKGINSPLHF	TGTGCCAGCAGCTCGAAGGGTATTAATTCACCCCTCCACTTT
TRBV27	once	14	TRBJ1-1	-	CASTRRKGDTEAFF	TGTGCCAGCACTCGGAGAAAGGGGGACACTGAAGCTTTCTTT
TRBV6-5	few	13	TRBJ1-1	-	CASSYSGSTEAFF	TGTGCCAGCAGCTACTCGGGGAGCACTGAAGCTTTCTTT
TRBV7-2	-	15	TRBJ2-5	TRBD2	CASSLQAVGGETQYF	TGTGCCAGCAGCTTACAGGCGGTGGGGGGGGAGACCCAGTACTTC
TRBV29-1	-	11	TRBJ2-1	-	CSAPLYNEQFF	TGCAGCGCACCACTCTACAATGAGCAGTTCTTC
TRBV4-1	-	15	TRBJ1-2	-	CASSQAPDGVIGYTF	TGCGCCAGCAGCCAAGCCCCGGACGGGGTAATAGGCTACACCTTC
TRBV7-3	-	15	TRBJ2-3	TRBD2	CASAASGVVTDTQYF	TGTGCCAGCGCGGCTAGCGGGGTTGTCACAGATACGCAGTATTTT
TRBV2	-	13	TRBJ1-1	-	CASSKGLNTEAFF	TGTGCCAGCAGTAAAGGGCTGAACACTGAAGCTTTCTTT
TRBV11-2	-	15	TRBJ1-1	-	CASTFSDILNTEAFF	TGTGCCAGCACCTTCTCGGACATCTTGAACACTGAAGCTTTCTTT
TRBV6-1	-	14	TRBJ2-1	-	CASTPGQKGNEQFF	TGTGCCAGCACTCCCGGGCAGAAGGGCAATGAGCAGTTCTTC
TRBV7-2	-	15	TRBJ2-4	-	CASSHREEGKNIQYF	TGTGCCAGCAGCCACAGGGAGGAAGGCAAAAACATTCAGTACTTC
TRBV15	-	14	TRBJ1-4	-	CATSRGGRNEKLFF	TGTGCCACCAGCAGGGGGGGCCGGAATGAAAAACTGTTTTTT
TRBV30	-	13	TRBJ1-2	-	CAWRITGAGGYTF	TGTGCCTGGAGAATAACGGGGGCAGGGGGCTACACCTTC
TRBV6-1	medium-sized	15	TRBJ2-7	-	CASSSRDLGGYEQYF	TGTGCCAGCAGTTCTCGGGACTTGGGGGGTTACGAGCAGTACTTC
TRBV13	once	15	TRBJ1-2	-	CASSLSVLVTYGYTF	TGTGCCAGCAGCTTATCGGTTCTGGTTACCTATGGCTACACCTTC